Following are 10 T cell receptor beta chains from one sample sequenced in a study of blood T cell repertoires in COVID-19. Method: immunoSEQ multiplex PCR; TCRdb's copy keeps in-frame clones and lacks some. The sample carries some 58,000 clones, 77% recorded once. Sample: peripheral blood. All receptors come from a human donor in a cohort sampled during active COVID-19.

This clone has a handful of counts. The chain recombines TRBV9 with TRBJ2-5; weak D call: TRBD1 (6 bases). Germline lookup yields CDR1 SGDLS and CDR2 YYNGEE. The V gene lost 2 bases and the J gene lost 1 base, with 9 bases spanning the gap. This CDR3 is built from 14 residues. The CDR3 nucleotides are TGTGCCAGCAGCGTCGGGACACTCCAAGAGACCCAGTACTTC. Its translation is CASSVGTLQETQYF.

The J gene is TRBJ2-7, the V gene TRBV25-1; D gene unclear. The germline V gene has CDR1 MGHDK and CDR2 SYGVNS. Deletions cut 4 bases from V and 3 bases from J, with 10 bases between. The CDR3 consists of 13 residues. The CDR3: CASSVAGRYEQYF. CDR3 DNA: TGTGCCAGCAGTGTCGCAGGCCGCTACGAGCAGTACTTC.

The rearrangement joins TRBV5-1 to TRBJ2-7; 8 bases are a match to TRBD2. With V trimmed by 7 bases and J by 7 bases, 13 bases remained unmatched. The germline gives CDR1 SGHRS, CDR2 YFSETQ. The CDR3 consists of 14 residues. The CDR3 coding sequence is TGCGCCAGCTCCCCGCCTAAACCGGGGGGGGAGCAGTACTTC. This codes for CASSPPKPGGEQYF.

This clone was counted a few times. The genes are TRBV6-2 or TRBV6-3 and TRBJ1-2; TRBD1 matches at 10 bases. CDR3 size: 16 residues. The germline V gene encodes CDR1 MNHEY and CDR2 SVGEGT. The J segment lost 2 bases and the V segment lost 6 bases, leaving 9 bases of the junction unmatched. In DNA form, the CDR3 reads TGTGCCAGCAGCTCGCTGCCGGGACAGGGGAACTATGGCTACACCTTC. Its protein is CASSSLPGQGNYGYTF.

The rearrangement uses TRBV4-2 and TRBJ1-6; weak D call: TRBD1 (6 bases). Germline loops: CDR1 LGHNA, CDR2 YNFKEQ. This CDR3 comprises 14 residues. The V and J ends lost 1 base and 7 bases respectively, with 8 bases between them. The CDR3 sequence: CASSQGDKNSPLHF. The CDR3 nucleotides are TGTGCCAGCAGCCAAGGGGACAAAAATTCACCCCTCCACTTT.

The chain links TRBV6-5 to TRBJ1-3, with no clear D. The CDR3 has 13 amino acids. In germline, CDR1 is MNHEY, CDR2 SVGAGI. V lost 0 bases to trimming and J lost 11 bases, with 11 bases between them. The CDR3 nucleotides read TGTGCCAGCAGTTACTCGGGTAGCGGGGCCATATATTTT. Its translation is CASSYSGSGAIYF.

This clone came up a few times. The genes are TRBV27 and TRBJ2-3, with D possibly TRBD2 on 6 matching bases. V lost 2 bases to trimming and J lost 5 bases, with 14 bases between them. The CDR3 is 15 residues long. Per germline, CDR1 MNHEY and CDR2 SMNVEV (reference sequence). CDR3 nucleotides: TGTGCCAGCAGTTTAGGATTATCGGAGGGAGATACGCAGTATTTT. Protein sequence: CASSLGLSEGDTQYF.

V usage is TRBV28 and J usage is TRBJ1-1; D might be TRBD1 (5 bases). V lost 5 bases and J lost 3, with 16 bases in between. The CDR3 loop spans 15 amino acids. Germline-derived CDR1 and CDR2 are MDHEN and SYDVKM. The DNA of the CDR3 is TGTGCCAGCAGTCCCCGACAGATTTCCCACACTGAAGCTTTCTTT. This translates into CASSPRQISHTEAFF. The whole variable domain, remainder taken from reference TRBV28 and TRBJ1-1, is DVKVTQSSRYLVKRTGEKVFLECVQDMDHENMFWYRQDPGLGLRLIYFSYDVKMKEKGDIPEGYSVSREKKERFSLILESASTNQTSMYLCASSPRQISHTEAFFGQGTRLTVV.

V is TRBV12-5 and J is TRBJ2-4; tentative D call: TRBD1 (6 bases). From germline, CDR1 is LGHNT and CDR2 FRNRAP. This CDR3 spans 17 amino acids. The germline V and J ends were trimmed by 7 bases and 0 bases, with 19 bases remaining between them. The chain's CDR3 is CASALLGGRRAKNIQYF. The CDR3 bases are TGTGCTAGTGCCCTCCTTGGGGGCAGAAGAGCCAAAAACATTCAGTACTTC.

This clone is a singleton in its sample. The chain is built from TRBV12-2 and TRBJ1-5; TRBD1, the table's D call, was not compared with the DNA. TRBV12-2 corresponds to a pseudogene. CDR3 size: 14 residues. Here the CDR3 reads CASRRLGGQAPQHF. CDR3 nucleotide sequence: TGTGCAAGTCGCAGGCTTGGTGGGCAGGCTCCCCAGCATTTT.